This T cell receptor (beta chain) stems from a study of CD4 T cells in relation to SARS-CoV-2 and coronaviruses. Overall study context: No peptide or an HIV-1 Nef peptide pool served as negative control. General observations from the study: Crossreactivity was assessed only for spike protein, not other viral proteins.

This clone was found a few times. What it binds is unknown. Before the COVID-19 pandemic, during about 2011-2019, CD4+ T cells were taken from unexposed donors. The cells were cultured for around ten days before CD4+ T cells were isolated. Unexposed-donor CD4+ T cells were probed with SARS-CoV-2 S/N and four cold-coronavirus spikes, cells permitting. Cultures held two million PBMCs per well with 8.5 to 10 IU/ml IL-2. Libraries were prepared by immunoSEQ multiplex PCR; TCRdb keeps only in-frame clonotypes and omits some of them. This table has about 17,000 clones, around three quarters appearing once. The CDR3 spans 14 residues. Germline V CDR1 and CDR2: KGHSH, LQKENI. V was trimmed by 0 bases and J by 8 bases, leaving 10 bases between them.

Input material: CD4+ T cells from PBMCs, cultured in vitro. This sequence joins TRBV18 and TRBJ1-4; D is uncertain. The sequence came from a human donor in good health. In DNA, the CDR3 is TGTGCCAGCTCACCACCAGGGAATGGAGAAAAACTGTTTTTT. Translation: CASSPPGNGEKLFF.